Listed below are T cell receptor beta chains from one sample, sequenced in a study of radiotherapy plus CTLA-4 blockade in lung cancer. The repertoire was sequenced with immunoSEQ multiplex PCR; TCRdb's copy has only in-frame clones and lacks some. The sample includes around 82,000 clones, 70% to 90% seen only once; the top ten take roughly a sixth. Material: peripheral blood, obtained from a patient treated with radiotherapy plus ipilimumab. All receptors come from a human donor with non-small cell lung cancer that progressed on radiotherapy plus ipilimumab. Both conserved end residues are part of each CDR3. D genes are given only for firm matches. Some rows mark clone size as missing; the rest say once, few, many or name a class of expanded clone.

J: TRBJ1-2; V: TRBV2; D: NA; size: NA; CDR3: CASGEQGYPGYTF; DNA: TGTGCCAGCGGTGAACAGGGATATCCTGGCTACACCTTC
J: TRBJ2-5; V: TRBV4-3; D: TRBD2; size: NA; CDR3: CASSQLLAGGLETQYF; DNA: TGCGCCAGCAGCCAGTTACTAGCGGGGGGGCTGGAGACCCAGTACTTC
J: TRBJ2-2; V: TRBV18; D: NA; size: NA; CDR3: CASSPTSNTGELFF; DNA: TGTGCCAGCTCACCTACAAGTAACACCGGGGAGCTGTTTTTT
J: TRBJ2-7; V: TRBV19; D: NA; size: NA; CDR3: CASSPPGRSYEQYF; DNA: TGTGCCAGTAGTCCGCCGGGCCGATCCTACGAGCAGTACTTC
J: TRBJ2-5; V: TRBV27; D: TRBD1; size: NA; CDR3: CASSQTGLGQETQYF; DNA: TGTGCCAGCAGCCAGACAGGGCTCGGCCAAGAGACCCAGTACTTC
J: TRBJ2-3; V: TRBV19; D: TRBD2; size: NA; CDR3: CASSRTSGRPDTQYF; DNA: TGTGCCAGTAGTAGGACTAGCGGGAGGCCAGATACGCAGTATTTT
J: TRBJ1-2; V: TRBV29-1; D: NA; size: few; CDR3: CSVERGLGYGYTF; DNA: TGCAGCGTTGAACGGGGCTTGGGCTATGGCTACACCTTC
J: TRBJ2-3; V: TRBV18; D: TRBD1; size: NA; CDR3: CASSPNSGTGGTYTQYF; DNA: TGTGCCAGCTCACCCAATTCCGGGACAGGGGGGACCTATACGCAGTATTTT
J: TRBJ1-2; V: TRBV6-5; D: NA; size: NA; CDR3: CASSSRPSGHGYTF; DNA: TGTGCCAGCAGTTCCAGACCTTCTGGGCATGGCTACACCTTC
J: TRBJ1-1; V: TRBV6-5; D: NA; size: NA; CDR3: CASSYRTESEAFF; DNA: TGTGCCAGCAGTTACCGGACAGAGAGTGAAGCTTTCTTT
J: TRBJ1-2; V: TRBV19; D: NA; size: NA; CDR3: CASSIGGQTTNYGYTF; DNA: TGTGCCAGTAGTATAGGTGGGCAGACGACTAACTATGGCTACACCTTC
J: TRBJ2-3; V: TRBV6-5; D: TRBD1; size: NA; CDR3: CASSGTGGTDTQYF; DNA: TGTGCCAGCAGTGGAACAGGGGGCACAGATACGCAGTATTTT
J: TRBJ2-1; V: TRBV30; D: TRBD2; size: NA; CDR3: CAWELAGGAYEQFF; DNA: TGTGCCTGGGAACTAGCGGGGGGCGCCTATGAGCAGTTCTTC
J: TRBJ2-3; V: TRBV5-1; D: NA; size: NA; CDR3: CASSFGSDTQYF; DNA: TGCGCCAGCAGCTTCGGGTCCGATACGCAGTATTTT
J: TRBJ1-3; V: TRBV9; D: NA; size: NA; CDR3: CASSVWASSGNTIYF; DNA: TGTGCCAGCAGCGTCTGGGCCAGCTCTGGAAACACCATATATTTT
J: TRBJ2-7; V: TRBV5-6; D: TRBD1; size: NA; CDR3: CASSLGGQGYEQYF; DNA: TGTGCCAGCAGCTTGGGGGGACAGGGCTACGAGCAGTACTTC